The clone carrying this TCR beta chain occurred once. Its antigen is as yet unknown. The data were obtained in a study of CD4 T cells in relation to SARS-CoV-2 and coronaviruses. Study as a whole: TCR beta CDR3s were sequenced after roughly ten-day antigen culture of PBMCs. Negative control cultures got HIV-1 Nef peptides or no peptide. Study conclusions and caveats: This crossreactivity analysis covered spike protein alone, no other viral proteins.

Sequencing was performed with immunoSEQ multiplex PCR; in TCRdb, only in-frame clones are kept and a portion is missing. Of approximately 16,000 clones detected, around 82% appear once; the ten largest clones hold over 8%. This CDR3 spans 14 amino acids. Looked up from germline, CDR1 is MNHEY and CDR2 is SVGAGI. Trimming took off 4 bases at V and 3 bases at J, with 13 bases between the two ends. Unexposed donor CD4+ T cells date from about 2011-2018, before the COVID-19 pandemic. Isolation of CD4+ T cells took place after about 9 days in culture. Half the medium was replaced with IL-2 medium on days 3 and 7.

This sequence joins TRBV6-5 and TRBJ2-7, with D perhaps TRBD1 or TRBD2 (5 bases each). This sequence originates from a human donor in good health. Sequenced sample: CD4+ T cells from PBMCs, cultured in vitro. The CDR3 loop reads CASSSYSGRYEQYF. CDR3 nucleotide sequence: TGTGCCAGCAGTTCATATTCGGGACGCTACGAGCAGTACTTC.